This T cell receptor (beta chain) comes out of a study of T cell repertoires in cytomegalovirus infection. Study at large: Both recently identified HLA-C-restricted and well-studied HLA-B-restricted CMV epitopes were used in the study. Matching HLA type and CMV infection were both indicated by public TCR beta signatures.

This clonotype appeared many times. Its antigen is currently unknown. TCRdb recomputed calls from the reads with MiXCR, one row per CDR3 protein. The profile shows approximately 350,000 distinct CDR3 sequences, about 35% of them singletons. This CDR3 comprises 14 residues. Germline CDR1 is SGHTA and CDR2 is FQGNSA. V lost 5 bases and J 10 bases, leaving 18 bases between the germline ends. The V call is TRBV7-2, the J call TRBJ2-1; D call uncertain. The receptor was derived from a human donor in good health (CMV status not recorded). Some clones in this sample may be carry-over from other donors' samples. The sequenced sample was cultured PBMCs, obtained from culture after CMV antigen stimulation. The CDR3, as DNA: TGTGCCAGCAGCGTTATAGGTTGGGCCCACGAGCAGTTCTTC. It codes for CASSVIGWAHEQFF. The variable domain in full, completed from reference TRBV7-2 and TRBJ2-1, reads GAGVSQSPSNKVTEKGKDVELRCDPISGHTALYWYRQSLGQGLEFLIYFQGNSAPDKSGLPSDRFSAERTGGSVSTLTIQRTQQEDSAVYLCASSVIGWAHEQFFGPGTRLTVL.